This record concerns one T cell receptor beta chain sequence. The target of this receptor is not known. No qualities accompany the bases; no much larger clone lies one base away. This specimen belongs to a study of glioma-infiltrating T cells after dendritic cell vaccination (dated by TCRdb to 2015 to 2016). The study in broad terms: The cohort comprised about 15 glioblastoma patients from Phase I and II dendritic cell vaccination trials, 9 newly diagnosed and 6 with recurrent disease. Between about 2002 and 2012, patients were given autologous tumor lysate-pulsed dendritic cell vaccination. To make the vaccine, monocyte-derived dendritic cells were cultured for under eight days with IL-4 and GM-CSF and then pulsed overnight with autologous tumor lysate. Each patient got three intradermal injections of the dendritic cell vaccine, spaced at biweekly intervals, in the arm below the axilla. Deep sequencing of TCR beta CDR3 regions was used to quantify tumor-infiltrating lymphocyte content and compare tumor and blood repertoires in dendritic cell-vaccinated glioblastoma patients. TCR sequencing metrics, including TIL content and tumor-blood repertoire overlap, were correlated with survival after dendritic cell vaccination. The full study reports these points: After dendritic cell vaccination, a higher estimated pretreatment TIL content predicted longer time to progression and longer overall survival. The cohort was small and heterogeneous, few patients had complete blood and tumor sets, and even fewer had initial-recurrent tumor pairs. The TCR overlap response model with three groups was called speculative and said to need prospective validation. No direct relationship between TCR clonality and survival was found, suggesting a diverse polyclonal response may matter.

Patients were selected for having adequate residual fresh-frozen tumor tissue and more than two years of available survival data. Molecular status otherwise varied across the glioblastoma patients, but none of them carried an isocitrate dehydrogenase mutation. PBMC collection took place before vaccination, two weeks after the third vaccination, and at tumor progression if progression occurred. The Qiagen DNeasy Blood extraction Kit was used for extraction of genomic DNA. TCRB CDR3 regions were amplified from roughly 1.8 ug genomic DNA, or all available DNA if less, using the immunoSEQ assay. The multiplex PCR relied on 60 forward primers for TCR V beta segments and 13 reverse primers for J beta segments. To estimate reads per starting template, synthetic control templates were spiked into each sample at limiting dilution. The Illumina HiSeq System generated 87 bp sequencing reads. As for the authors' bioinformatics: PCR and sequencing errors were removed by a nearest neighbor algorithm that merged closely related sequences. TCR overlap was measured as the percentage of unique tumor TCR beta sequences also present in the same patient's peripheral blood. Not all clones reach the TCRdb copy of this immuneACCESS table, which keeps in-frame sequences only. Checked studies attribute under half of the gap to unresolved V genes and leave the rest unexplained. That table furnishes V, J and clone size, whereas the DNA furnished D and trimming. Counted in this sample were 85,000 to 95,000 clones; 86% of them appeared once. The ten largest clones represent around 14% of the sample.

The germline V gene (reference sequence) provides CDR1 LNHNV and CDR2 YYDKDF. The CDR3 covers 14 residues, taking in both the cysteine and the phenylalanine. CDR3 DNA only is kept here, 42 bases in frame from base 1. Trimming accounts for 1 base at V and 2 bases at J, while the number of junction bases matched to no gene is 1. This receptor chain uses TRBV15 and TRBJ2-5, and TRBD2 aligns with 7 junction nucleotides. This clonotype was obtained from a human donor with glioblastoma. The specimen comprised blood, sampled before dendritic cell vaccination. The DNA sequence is TGTGCCACCAGCAGAGGAGCGGGGCAAGAGACCCAGTACTTC. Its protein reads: CATSRGAGQETQYF.